Presented here are 3 T cell receptor beta chains from one specimen sequenced in a study of human T cells and chemical hapten exposure. Indicated time point: patch test 3, about 24 weeks after DPC sensitization. Treatment meaning: therapeutic diphenylcyclopropenone sensitization with weekly scalp DPC. TCRdb re-derived calls from the RACE reads in MiXCR, one entry per CDR3 protein. The data contain under 130,000 distinct CDR3 sequences, roughly a third of them singletons. The source material was whole blood, sampled in connection with sensitization to the hapten diphenylcyclopropenone (DPC). The receptors shown here come from a man aged 40-50 years with alopecia areata. Some clones in this sample may be carry-over from other donors' samples.

The J gene is TRBJ2-1, the V gene TRBV7-3; the match to TRBD1 covers 7 bases. The CDR3 runs to 14 residues. The germline CDR1 and CDR2 sequences are SGHTA and FQGTGA. V lost 5 bases to trimming and J lost 2 bases; unmatched junction nucleotides: 3. The CDR3 nucleotides read TGTGCCAGCAGCCAGGGGGTACCCTACAATGAGCAGTTCTTC. Translating gives CASSQGVPYNEQFF.

This clonotype was seen more than once but under ten times. V gene TRBV18 combines with J gene TRBJ1-1, with D perhaps matching TRBD1 (6 bases). Germline CDR1 and CDR2: KGHSH and LQKENI. Trimming pared 3 bases from V and 6 bases from J, leaving 17 bases between. The CDR3 runs to 15 residues. The CDR3 nucleotides read TGTGCCAGCTCACCGAAAAACAGGGTTTTTGCTGAAGCTTTCTTT. It specifies CASSPKNRVFAEAFF.

In DNA, the CDR3 is TGTGCCAGCAGCCCCGGGACTAGCGGGATTGTGAAGCAGTACGTC. It codes for CASSPGTSGIVKQYV. The genes are TRBV5-6 and TRBJ2-7, with 13 nucleotides matching TRBD2. Germline V gene sequence: CDR1 SGHDT, CDR2 YYEEEE. The CDR3 extends over 15 amino acids. With V trimmed by 4 bases and J by 8 bases, 9 bases remained unmatched.